Detailed here is one T cell receptor (beta chain). Its target is unknown. This specimen comes from a study of CD8+CD57+ T cells in acquired aplastic anemia. About the research overall: The mean DNA yield obtained from sorted CD4+ and CD8+ cells came to roughly 3.4 ug. Study findings and constraints: Between patients and controls, around 30 CD8+ CDR3 sequences were found in common.

CDR3 and TCR beta VDJ profiling relied on genomic DNA as the template. TCRdb called the reads again in MiXCR, with one record for every CDR3 protein. The sample holds approximately 120,000 distinct CDR3 sequences, 40% seen once. Sequencing was done on patients that had shown CD8+CD57+ cell expansion by flow cytometry. Everyone among the patients had severe acquired aplastic anemia. Blood samples were obtained from patients who had received no prior therapy. CDR1 and CDR2 (germline): LNHDA, SQIVND (reference sequence). Trimming took off 9 bases at V and 12 bases at J, with 20 bases between the two ends. This CDR3 is 12 amino acids long.

V and J are TRBV19 and TRBJ1-2, with D possibly being TRBD1 (6 bases). The sample taken for sequencing was sorted CD4+, CD8+, or CD8+CD57+ T cells (not recorded which) from PBMCs. The receptor was isolated from a human donor with aplastic anemia. CDR3 protein: CASQRRRGRHTF. The CDR3 DNA sequence: TGTGCCAGCCAGCGCCGAAGGGGGAGGCACACCTTC. The whole variable domain, remainder taken from reference TRBV19 and TRBJ1-2, is DGGITQSPKYLFRKEGQNVTLSCEQNLNHDAMYWYRQDPGQGLRLIYYSQIVNDFQKGDIAEGYSVSREKKESFPLTVTSAQKNPTAFYLCASQRRRGRHTFGSGTRLTVV.